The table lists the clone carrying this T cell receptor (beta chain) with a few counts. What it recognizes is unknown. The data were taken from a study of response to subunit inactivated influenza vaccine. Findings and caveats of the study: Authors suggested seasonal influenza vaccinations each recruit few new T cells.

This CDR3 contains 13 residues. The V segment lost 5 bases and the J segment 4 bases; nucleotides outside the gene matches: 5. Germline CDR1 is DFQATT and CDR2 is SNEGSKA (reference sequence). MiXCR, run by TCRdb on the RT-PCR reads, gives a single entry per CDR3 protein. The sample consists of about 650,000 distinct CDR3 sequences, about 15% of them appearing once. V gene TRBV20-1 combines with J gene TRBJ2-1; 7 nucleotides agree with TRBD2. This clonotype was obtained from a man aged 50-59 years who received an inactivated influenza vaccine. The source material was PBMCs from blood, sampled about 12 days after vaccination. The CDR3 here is CSASGLHYNEQFF. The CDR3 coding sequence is TGCAGTGCTTCGGGACTACATTACAATGAGCAGTTCTTC.